The 16 T cell receptor beta chains listed next were all sequenced from one sample in a study of T cells in women clearing cervical HPV infection. Measured with immunoSEQ multiplex PCR; TCRdb has only the in-frame clones, and not every one. This listing includes some 20,000 clones. Sequencing input: blood buffy coat. The receptors stem from a woman between 18 and 75 years old with a cervical HPV16 infection that either progressed to CIN3+ or cleared (not recorded which).

This clone is medium-sized by frequency. The read halts 3 residues ahead of the CDR3 end, with the missing end drawn from the germline J gene. This sequence joins TRBV7-9 and TRBJ2-5, with TRBD2 matching 9 bases. The J segment lost 4 bases and the V segment lost 5 bases, leaving 5 bases of the junction unmatched. Germline CDR1 and CDR2: SEHNR and FQNEAQ (reference sequence). There are 14 residues in the CDR3. The chain's CDR3 is CASSLLTSGETQYF. The DNA read from the CDR3 is TGTGCCAGCAGCCTCCTGACTAGCGGAGAGACC. The complete variable domain, with remaining parts taken from reference TRBV7-9 and TRBJ2-5, reads DTGVSQNPRHKITKRGQNVTFRCDPISEHNRLYWYRQTLGQGPEFLTYFQNEAQLEKSRLLSDRFSAERPKGSFSTLEIQRTEQGDSAMYLCASSLLTSGETQYFGPGTRLLVL.

CDR3 in amino acids: CASSLTVVQGNEQFF. The CDR3 bases that were read are TGTGCCAGCAGCTTAACTGTAGTACAGGGCAATGAG. The V and J genes are TRBV11-2 and TRBJ2-1; TRBD1 is a possible D gene (6 bases). From the germline J gene comes the end of the CDR3, since the read stops 3 residues before it. V lost 2 bases and J 6 bases, leaving 14 bases between the germline ends. The CDR3 consists of 15 residues. Germline loops: CDR1 SGHAT, CDR2 FQNNGV.

Turning to this clone: The read gets to within 3 residues of the CDR3 end, and the germline J gene fills in the rest. The V and J genes are TRBV19 and TRBJ1-4, with 11 positions matching TRBD1. This CDR3 region has 16 residues. Per germline, CDR1 LNHDA and CDR2 SQIVND (reference sequence). V was pared by 6 bases and J by 7 bases, with 10 bases of the junction left unmatched. CDR3 sequence: CASSTGTGGKSEKLFF. The sequenced part of the CDR3 DNA is TGTGCCAGTAGCACCGGGACAGGGGGTAAGAGTGAAAAA.

Worth noting for this clone: The CDR3 is cut off 3 residues early in the read; its end comes from the germline J gene. The chain uses TRBV28 and TRBJ2-5, with 11 bases lining up with TRBD2. V lost 6 bases to trimming and J lost 3 bases; unmatched junction nucleotides: 6. Looked up from germline, CDR1 is MDHEN and CDR2 is SYDVKM. The CDR3 loop spans 15 amino acids. CDR3 bases read: TGTGCCAGCAGGGTAGCGGGGGGGTTAGAAGAGACC. Amino acid sequence: CASRVAGGLEET. The CDR3 reads in full as CASRVAGGLEETQYF. The variable domain in full, completed from reference TRBV28 and TRBJ2-5, reads DVKVTQSSRYLVKRTGEKVFLECVQDMDHENMFWYRQDPGLGLRLIYFSYDVKMKEKGDIPEGYSVSREKKERFSLILESASTNQTSMYLCASRVAGGLEETQYFGPGTRLLVL.

As for this clone: The read halts 3 residues ahead of the CDR3 end, with the missing end drawn from the germline J gene. The genes are TRBV30 and TRBJ2-1; tentative D call: TRBD2 (7 bases). CDR1 and CDR2 (germline): GTSNPN, SVGIG (reference sequence). CDR3 length equals 13 residues. V lost 3 bases, J lost 9 bases, and 15 bases lay in between. The CDR3 bases that were read are TGTGCCTGGAGCGGAGGGGGGGAGATTGAG. It encodes CAWSGGGEIE. Given in full, the CDR3 is CAWSGGGEIEQFF. Supplemented by reference TRBV30 and TRBJ2-1, the full variable domain reads SQTIHQWPATLVQPVGSPLSLECTVEGTSNPNLYWYRQAAGRGLQLLFYSVGIGQISSEVPQNLSASRPQDRQFILSSKKLLLSDSGFYLCAWSGGGEIEQFFGPGTRLTVL.

To note about this clone: The junction departs from germline at one end; a sequencing error may be responsible. The CDR3 end lies 3 residues beyond the end of the read and is filled in from the germline J gene. This chain joins TRBV4-2 and TRBJ2-2; 7 nucleotides agree with TRBD1. CDR3 size: 17 residues. CDR1 is LGHNA and CDR2 is YNFKEQ in the germline V gene. The CDR3: CASSRDSPDAVPGELFF. The CDR3 bases that were read are TGCGCCAGCAGCCGGGACAGTCCTGACGCTGTCCCCGGGGAG.

Of note for this clone: The read stops 3 residues short of the end of the CDR3; the missing end is completed from the germline J gene. This rearrangement joins TRBV20-1 to TRBJ2-4, with 8 positions matching TRBD1. Germline V gene lookup returns CDR1 DFQATT and CDR2 SNEGSKA (reference sequence). CDR3 length: 15 residues. CDR3 bases read: TGCAGTGCTAGCCGGCTTTCGACAGGGGAGGAGACT. Its translation: CSASRLSTGEET. In full, the CDR3 is CSASRLSTGEETQYF.

On this clone: The missing CDR3 end, 3 residues past where the read stops, is filled in from the germline J gene. The V and J genes are TRBV9 and TRBJ2-5, with TRBD2 matching 7 bases. V was pared by 2 bases and J by 2 bases, with 3 bases of the junction left unmatched. Germline V gene sequence: CDR1 SGDLS, CDR2 YYNGEE. This CDR3 is 14 amino acids long. The CDR3 here is CASSVGTTQETQYF. The sequenced CDR3 bases are TGTGCCAGCAGCGTCGGGACTACTCAAGAGACC.

To note about this clone: The missing CDR3 end, 3 residues past where the read stops, is filled in from the germline J gene. This chain links TRBV4-2 with TRBJ2-1; the D is unclear. The CDR3 contains 15 residues. The V gene's germline CDR1 is LGHNA and CDR2 YNFKEQ. Trimming took 0 bases from V and 5 from J, leaving 11 bases between them. The CDR3 protein is CASSQDLRQNNEQFF. The sequenced CDR3 bases are TGTGCCAGCAGCCAAGATCTGCGGCAGAACAATGAG.

In the case of this clone: The CDR3 goes on 3 residues after the read ends, and that part is filled in from the germline J gene. The chain uses TRBV4-2 and TRBJ2-2, with TRBD2 identical over 12 bases. The CDR3 is 16 residues long. The germline V gene encodes CDR1 LGHNA and CDR2 YNFKEQ. V was clipped by 2 bases and J by 5 bases; unmatched bases: 3. The part of the CDR3 DNA that was read is TGTGCCAGCAGCCAATTCCTAGCGGGGGGGACCGGGGAG. This gives the protein CASSQFLAGGTGE. The full CDR3 sequence reads CASSQFLAGGTGELFF.

Details on this clone: The read ends 3 residues early relative to the CDR3; the germline J gene fills the gap. J is TRBJ2-1 and V is TRBV7-3; tentative D call: TRBD1 (6 bases). Germline-derived CDR1 and CDR2 are SGHTA and FQGTGA. Trimming cost V 6 bases and J 7 bases, with 10 bases left between them. The CDR3 consists of 12 residues. CDR3 region: CASSPQGNEQFF. The part of the CDR3 DNA that was read is TGTGCCAGCAGTCCTCAGGGGAATGAG. Variable domain in full (rest from reference TRBV7-3 and TRBJ2-1): GAGVSQTPSNKVTEKGKYVELRCDPISGHTALYWYRQSLGQGPEFLIYFQGTGAADDSGLPNDRFFAVRPEGSVSTLKIQRTERGDSAVYLCASSPQGNEQFFGPGTRLTVL.

About this clone: The read finishes 3 residues shy of the CDR3 end, and the germline J gene is used to complete it. This chain links TRBV7-8 with TRBJ2-3, with 9 positions matching TRBD2. This CDR3 is built from 15 residues. Germline CDR1 and CDR2: SGHVS and FQNEAQ. The ends lost 5 bases at V and 2 bases at J; junction bases unmatched: 5. The sequenced part of the CDR3 DNA is TGTGCCAGCAGCCCCGGGACTAGCCCCACAGATACG. Protein: CASSPGTSPTDT. The CDR3 reads in full as CASSPGTSPTDTQYF.

As regards this clone: The read ends 3 residues early relative to the CDR3; the germline J gene fills the gap. The V and J genes are TRBV7-2 and TRBJ2-7; TRBD1 aligns across 9 bases. The CDR3 is 14 residues long. Germline CDR1 and CDR2: SGHTA and FQGNSA. The V and J ends lost 3 bases and 2 bases, in that order; junction bases with no gene match: 2. CDR3 DNA (partial): TGTGCCAGCAGCTTCCGACAGGGGGCCTACGAG. This translates into CASSFRQGAYE. In full, the CDR3 is CASSFRQGAYEQYF.

Points on this clone: The read comes to an end 3 residues before the CDR3 does, leaving the germline J gene to fill in the end. This rearrangement joins TRBV11-1 to TRBJ2-1; D remains ambiguous. The CDR3 runs 14 residues. Germline lookup yields CDR1 SGHAT and CDR2 FQDESV (reference sequence). The V gene lost 1 base and the J gene lost 5 bases, with 9 bases spanning the gap. CDR3 bases read: TGTGCCAGCAGCTTAGTATGGGCAAACAATGAG. It is translated as CASSLVWANNE. The complete CDR3 sequence is CASSLVWANNEQFF.

A word on this clone: With the read ending 3 residues before the CDR3 end, the germline J gene is used to fill in that end. The rearrangement joins TRBV27 to TRBJ1-5; a possible D gene is TRBD1 (5 bases). This CDR3 contains 15 residues. The V and J ends lost 2 bases and 5 bases respectively, with 13 bases between them. Germline V lookup: CDR1 MNHEY, CDR2 SMNVEV (reference sequence). The CDR3 sequence: CASSLGGWGHQPQHF. The DNA read from the CDR3 is TGTGCCAGCAGTTTAGGGGGGTGGGGCCATCAGCCC.

In the case of this clone: The DNA ends 3 residues before the CDR3 does, and the rest of the CDR3 is filled in from the germline J gene. The genes are TRBV4-1 and TRBJ1-3; maybe TRBD1 (5 bases). V was cut by 8 bases and J by 4 bases, with 6 bases left in between. Looked up from germline, CDR1 is MGHRA and CDR2 is YSYEKL. This CDR3 has 11 amino acids. CDR3: CASQGGNTIYF. The sequenced CDR3 bases are TGCGCCAGCCAGGGAGGAAACACC.